Presented here are 5 T cell receptor beta chains from one specimen sequenced in a study of blood T cell repertoires in COVID-19. Clones were sequenced by immunoSEQ multiplex PCR, and TCRdb holds only the in-frame ones, with some missing. The repertoire holds 220,000 or so clones, with roughly nine tenths as singletons. What was sequenced was peripheral blood. The receptor source for this set is a woman aged 45 to 65 with COVID-19, enrolled during active disease.

Only a few counts were recorded for this clone. The chain links TRBV7-2 to TRBJ1-1, with unresolved D. The CDR3 covers 14 residues. The ends were cut back, 1 base at V and 6 bases at J, with 12 bases in the middle. Germline V gene sequence: CDR1 SGHTA, CDR2 FQGNSA. CDR3 DNA sequence: TGTGCCAGCAGCTTAGGGATGGCGGCAGCTGAAGCTTTCTTT. Translation: CASSLGMAAAEAFF.

The V and J genes are TRBV6-2 or TRBV6-3 and TRBJ1-3, with D perhaps TRBD1 (5 bases). This CDR3 spans 19 amino acids. The V end was cut by 5 bases, the J end by 1 base, with 24 bases between. CDR1 MNHEY and CDR2 SVGEGT come from the germline V gene. This chain's CDR3 is CASSSSLGPFGASGNTIYF. The CDR3 region has the DNA TGTGCCAGCAGTAGCTCGCTGGGGCCGTTTGGGGCGTCTGGAAACACCATATATTTT.

In this sample, this clone turned up once. The CDR3 region has the DNA TGTGCCAGTAGTATAACGGCAGGGGTGAACACTGAAGCTTTCTTT. It specifies CASSITAGVNTEAFF. V is TRBV19 and J is TRBJ1-1; perhaps TRBD1 as D (6 bases). CDR1 and CDR2 (germline): LNHDA, SQIVND (reference sequence). The CDR3 is 15 residues long. V lost 2 bases and J lost 0, with 10 bases in between.

The chain couples TRBV7-2 to TRBJ1-5; possible D gene TRBD1, 6 bases. V gave up 8 bases and J gave up 6 bases, with 17 bases separating them. CDR1 and CDR2 from the germline V gene are SGHTA and FQGNSA. This CDR3 contains 14 residues. The DNA for the CDR3 is TGTGCCAGCGGCATTGGGGGGGCAGGTCAGCCCCAGCATTTT. It codes for CASGIGGAGQPQHF. Full variable domain (rest looked up from reference TRBV7-2 and TRBJ1-5): GAGVSQSPSNKVTEKGKDVELRCDPISGHTALYWYRQSLGQGLEFLIYFQGNSAPDKSGLPSDRFSAERTGGSVSTLTIQRTQQEDSAVYLCASGIGGAGQPQHFGDGTRLSIL.

The chain uses TRBV7-2 and TRBJ1-1; 8 bases map to TRBD1. This CDR3 is 15 amino acids long. The trim removed 5 bases at V and 10 bases at J, leaving 15 bases unmatched. Germline V gene lookup returns CDR1 SGHTA and CDR2 FQGNSA. As DNA, the CDR3 is TGTGCCAGCAGCCTCGATAGAGACAGGGGAATAGGAGCTTTCTTT. Translated, it gives CASSLDRDRGIGAFF.